This T cell receptor (beta chain) originates from a study of cytomegalovirus exposure and HLA in healthy donors. Primers included in the PCR were 60 Vbeta and 13 Jbeta primers. TCRdb's table, derived via immunoSEQ multiplex PCR, lists solely in-frame clones and lacks some. The sample holds about 130,000 clones; roughly three quarters are singletons and the top ten take approximately 2%. Healthy bone marrow donors formed the donor group. The germline V and J ends were trimmed by 0 bases and 8 bases, with 8 bases remaining between them. The CDR3 extends over 14 amino acids. The germline CDR1 and CDR2 sequences are ENHRY and SYGVKD.

This chain connects TRBV10-3 to TRBJ2-6, with TRBD1 as a possible D gene (5 bases). The clonotype originates from a man younger than 40 in good health and CMV-seronegative. The sequenced sample was PBMCs. CDR3 sequence reads: CAISESGPPNVLTF. DNA for the CDR3: TGTGCCATCAGTGAGTCGGGGCCACCCAACGTCCTGACTTTC.